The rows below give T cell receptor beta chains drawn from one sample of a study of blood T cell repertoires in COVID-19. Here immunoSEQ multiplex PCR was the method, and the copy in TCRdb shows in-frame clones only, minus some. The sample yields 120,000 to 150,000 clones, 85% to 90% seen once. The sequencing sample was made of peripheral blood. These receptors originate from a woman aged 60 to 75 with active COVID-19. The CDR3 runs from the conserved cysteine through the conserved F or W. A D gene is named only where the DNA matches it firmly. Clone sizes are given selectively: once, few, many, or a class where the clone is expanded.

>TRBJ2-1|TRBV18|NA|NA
TGTGCCAGCTCACCCGGGGTGGTCGGCAATGAGCAGTTCTTC
CASSPGVVGNEQFF
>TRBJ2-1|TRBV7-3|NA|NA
TGTGCCAGCAGCTTACTGGGAGGGGGGTACAATGAGCAGTTCTTC
CASSLLGGGYNEQFF
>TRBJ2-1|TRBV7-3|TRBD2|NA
TGTGCCAGCAGCTTAGACCTAGCGGGGGCAATCTACAATGAGCAGTTCTTC
CASSLDLAGAIYNEQFF
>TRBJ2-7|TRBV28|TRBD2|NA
TGTGCCAGCAGAGGGACTAGCGGGGCCTACGAGCAGTACTTC
CASRGTSGAYEQYF
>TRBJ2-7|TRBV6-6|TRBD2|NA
TGTGCCAGTGCAGCGGGAGCGGTGCCCTACGAGCAGTACTTC
CASAAGAVPYEQYF
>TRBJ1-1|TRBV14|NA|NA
TGTGCCAGCAGCCGAATAGTGAACACTGAAGCTTTCTTT
CASSRIVNTEAFF
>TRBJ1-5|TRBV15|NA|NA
TGTGCCACCAGCAGAGATAGCCAGCAGCATTTT
CATSRDSQQHF
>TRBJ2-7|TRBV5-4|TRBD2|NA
TGTGCCAGCAGCTTTGGTAGCGGGATCTACGAGCAGTACTTC
CASSFGSGIYEQYF
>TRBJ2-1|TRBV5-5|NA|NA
TGTGCCAGCAGCTCCATACTAGAATGGTCCAGGAATGAGCAGTTCTTC
CASSSILEWSRNEQFF
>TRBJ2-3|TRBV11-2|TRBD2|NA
TGTGCCAGCAGCTTAAACGCGGGAGCTAGCACAGATACGCAGTATTTT
CASSLNAGASTDTQYF
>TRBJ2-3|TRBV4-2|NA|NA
TGTGCCAGCAGCCAAAACGGCCTGGCGAGGGCTACAGATACGCAGTATTTT
CASSQNGLARATDTQYF
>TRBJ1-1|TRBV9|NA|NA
TGTGCCAGCAGCTCCCGAGGGTGGGGCACTGAAGCTTTCTTT
CASSSRGWGTEAFF
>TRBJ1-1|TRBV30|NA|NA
TGTGCCTGGAAACGGGTGAACACTGAAGCTTTCTTT
CAWKRVNTEAFF
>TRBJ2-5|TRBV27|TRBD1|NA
TGTGCCAGCAGTCCGGACAGGGGAAGCCAAGAGACCCAGTACTTC
CASSPDRGSQETQYF
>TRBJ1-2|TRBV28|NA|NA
TGTGCCAGCAGGACAGACACCAACTATGGCTACACCTTC
CASRTDTNYGYTF
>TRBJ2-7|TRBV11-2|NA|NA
TGTGCCAGCAGCTTAGAGCGGGGTAGGGGAGACTCTGAAGAGCAGTACTTC
CASSLERGRGDSEEQYF
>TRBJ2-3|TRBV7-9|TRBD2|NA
TGTGCCAGCAGCCCATCCGATAGCGGGAGTAGCACAGATACGCAGTATTTT
CASSPSDSGSSTDTQYF
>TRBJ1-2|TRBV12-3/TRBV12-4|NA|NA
TGTGCCAGCAGTTCTCCCGGAGGGTATGGCTACACCTTC
CASSSPGGYGYTF
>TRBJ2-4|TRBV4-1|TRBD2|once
TGCGCCAGCAGCCAACTCCCGGGACTACCAAACATTCAGTACTTC
CASSQLPGLPNIQYF
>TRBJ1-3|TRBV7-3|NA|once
TGTGCCAGCAGCTCTTCCCCAGGGTTCGGAAACACCATATATTTT
CASSSSPGFGNTIYF
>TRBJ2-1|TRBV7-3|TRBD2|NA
TGTGCCAGCAGCTCTGAGGGACTAGCGGCCAATGAGCAGTTCTTC
CASSSEGLAANEQFF
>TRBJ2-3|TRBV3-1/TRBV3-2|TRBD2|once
TGTGCCAGCAGCCAAGATTGCCTAACTAGCGGGATTGATACGCAGTATTTT
CASSQDCLTSGIDTQYF
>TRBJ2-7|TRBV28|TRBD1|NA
TGTGCCAGCCGGTGGACAGGGGCCTACGAGCAGTACTTC
CASRWTGAYEQYF
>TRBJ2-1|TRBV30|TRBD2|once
TGTGCCTGGAGCGAAGCGGGAGTGACCCGGCATGAGCAGTTCTTC
CAWSEAGVTRHEQFF
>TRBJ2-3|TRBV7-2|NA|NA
TGTGCCAGCAACTACGGGGGAGATACGCAGTATTTT
CASNYGGDTQYF
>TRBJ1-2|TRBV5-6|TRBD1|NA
TGTGCCAGCAGCTCACAGGGGACTGACTATGGCTACACCTTC
CASSSQGTDYGYTF
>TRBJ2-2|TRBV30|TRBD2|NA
TGTGCCTGGTTACCGGGACTAGCGGGAGCGGCCGGGGAGCTGTTTTTT
CAWLPGLAGAAGELFF
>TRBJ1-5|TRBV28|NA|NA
TGTGCCAGCAGCCGTCGGGGAGGAAACAGCAATCAGCCCCAGCATTTT
CASSRRGGNSNQPQHF
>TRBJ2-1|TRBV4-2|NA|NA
TGTGCCAGCAGCCAAGAGCTGGGGCCTAGGCCAGGCCCCTACAATGATGAGCAGTTCTTC
CASSQELGPRPGPYNDEQFF
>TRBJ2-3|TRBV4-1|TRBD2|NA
TGCGCCAGCAGCCAGGGCCCGAGCGGGAGCGGGACAGATACGCAGTATTTT
CASSQGPSGSGTDTQYF
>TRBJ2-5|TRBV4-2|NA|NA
TGTGCCAGCAGCCAAGGGGGCGAACGCCAAGAGACCCAGTACTTC
CASSQGGERQETQYF
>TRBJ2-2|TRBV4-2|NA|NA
TGTGCCAGCAGCCAAGGGCCACAGTACACCGGGGAGCTGTTTTTT
CASSQGPQYTGELFF
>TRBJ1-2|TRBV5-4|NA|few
TGTGCCAGCAGCGCGAACTATGGCTACACCTTC
CASSANYGYTF
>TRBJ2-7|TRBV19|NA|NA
TGTGCCAGTAGTATCCAACTTTCCTACGAGCAGTACTTC
CASSIQLSYEQYF
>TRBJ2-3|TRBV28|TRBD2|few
TGTGCCAGCAGTTTAGACTGGGGACTATCCACAGATACGCAGTATTTT
CASSLDWGLSTDTQYF
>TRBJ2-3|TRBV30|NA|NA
TGTGCCTGGAGTTCCTATTGGGATACGCAGTATTTT
CAWSSYWDTQYF
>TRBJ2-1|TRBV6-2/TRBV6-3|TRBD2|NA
TGTGCCAGCAGTTACGATCTAGAGACTAGCGGGACGACCAATGAGCAGTTCTTC
CASSYDLETSGTTNEQFF
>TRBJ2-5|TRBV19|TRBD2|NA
TGTGCCAGTAGTATAGGACTAGCGGCGGAGACCCAGTACTTC
CASSIGLAAETQYF
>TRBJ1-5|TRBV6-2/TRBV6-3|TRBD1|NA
TGTGCCAGCAGTGAGACAGGGAATAGCGATCAGCCCCAGCATTTT
CASSETGNSDQPQHF
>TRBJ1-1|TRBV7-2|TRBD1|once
TGTGCCAGCAGCTTAGTCGGGACAGGGAACACTGAAGCTTTCTTT
CASSLVGTGNTEAFF
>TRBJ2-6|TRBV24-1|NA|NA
TGTGCCACCAGTACACCCTTCTCTTCCGGGGCCAACGTCCTGACTTTC
CATSTPFSSGANVLTF
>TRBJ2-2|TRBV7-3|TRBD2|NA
TGTGCCAGCAGCACTAGCGGAGGCAACACCGGGGAGCTGTTTTTT
CASSTSGGNTGELFF
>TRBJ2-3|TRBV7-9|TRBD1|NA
TGTGCCAGCAGCTCTGGACGGGACAGGGGGCAAGATACGCAGTATTTT
CASSSGRDRGQDTQYF
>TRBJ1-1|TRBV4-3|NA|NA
TGCGCCAGCAGCCAAAATTATCCCGGACAAGGGGAAGCTTTCTTT
CASSQNYPGQGEAFF
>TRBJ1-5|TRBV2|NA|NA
TGTGCCAGCAGTCGTGGGCCAGGTGGTCAGCCCCAGCATTTT
CASSRGPGGQPQHF
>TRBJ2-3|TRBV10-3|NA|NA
TGTGCCATCGGACCCGGGGGAAGCACAGATACGCAGTATTTT
CAIGPGGSTDTQYF
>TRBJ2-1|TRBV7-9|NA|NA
TGTGCCAGCAGCTTTACTAGGCCCTACAATGAGCAGTTCTTC
CASSFTRPYNEQFF
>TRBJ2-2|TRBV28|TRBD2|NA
TGTGCCAGCAGATTGGGGGGGTCCGGGGAGCTGTTTTTT
CASRLGGSGELFF
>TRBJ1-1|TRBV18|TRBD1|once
TGTGCCAGCTCACTACAGGGACAGGCTTCAGGCACTGAAGCTTTCTTT
CASSLQGQASGTEAFF
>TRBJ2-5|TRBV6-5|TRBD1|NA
TGTGCCAGCAGAAGGACAGGGGGCTCGGAGACCCAGTACTTC
CASRRTGGSETQYF
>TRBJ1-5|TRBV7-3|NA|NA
TGTGCCAGCAGCAGGGGTTCTAATCAGCCCCAGCATTTT
CASSRGSNQPQHF
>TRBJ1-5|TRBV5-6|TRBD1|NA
TGTGCCAGCAGCCCAGGACAGGGCTGGGATCAGCCCCAGCATTTT
CASSPGQGWDQPQHF